The 21 T cell receptor beta chains reported below all come from one sample, sequenced in a study of blood T cell repertoires in COVID-19. TCRdb keeps only in-frame clones here, not all; method: immunoSEQ multiplex PCR. This table has around 65,000 clones, approximately 91% appearing once. Source material: peripheral blood. The receptor set was obtained from a human donor in a cohort sampled during active COVID-19.

This clone was picked up one time. The rearrangement joins TRBV5-5 to TRBJ2-7, with 7 positions matching TRBD1. Germline CDR1 is SGHKS and CDR2 is YYEKEE (reference sequence). The CDR3 spans 15 residues. The J segment lost 2 bases and the V segment lost 0 bases, leaving 5 bases of the junction unmatched. In nucleotides, the CDR3 is TGTGCCAGCAGCTTGGAGTCCGGGACAGCCTACGAGCAGTACTTC. Protein product: CASSLESGTAYEQYF.

V usage is TRBV4-1 and J usage is TRBJ2-7; 7 positions agree with TRBD1. The ends lost 1 base at V and 2 bases at J; junction bases unmatched: 2. Per the germline V gene, CDR1 is MGHRA and CDR2 is YSYEKL. The CDR3 extends over 14 amino acids. CDR3 coding DNA: TGCGCCAGCAGCCAAGGACAGGGCGCCTACGAGCAGTACTTC. Its translation: CASSQGQGAYEQYF.

This chain joins TRBV29-1 and TRBJ1-4; D unresolved. CDR1 and CDR2 from the germline V gene are SQVTM and ANQGSEA. Trimming took off 7 bases at V and 5 bases at J, with 14 bases between the two ends. This CDR3 contains 13 residues. The CDR3 is CSGGIRQNEKLFF. CDR3 bases: TGCAGCGGAGGGATTCGCCAAAATGAAAAACTGTTTTTT.

This chain uses TRBV29-1 with TRBJ1-1, with 7 bases lining up with TRBD1. The junction had 9 bases not matched to a gene; V was cut back by 8 bases and J by 6 bases. This CDR3 spans 12 amino acids. The germline V gene encodes CDR1 SQVTM and CDR2 ANQGSEA. The CDR3 reads CSHDREVSEAFF. The CDR3 region has the DNA TGCAGCCATGACAGGGAGGTATCTGAAGCTTTCTTT.

This clone was picked up one time. The CDR3 is CASSLGTGTTNTEAFF. CDR3 bases: TGTGCCAGCAGTTTAGGGACCGGGACAACGAACACTGAAGCTTTCTTT. The chain is built from TRBV28 and TRBJ1-1, with D possibly matching TRBD1 (6 bases). Germline values: CDR1 MDHEN, CDR2 SYDVKM. CDR3 length: 16 amino acids. The V gene lost 2 bases and the J gene lost 1 base, with 14 bases spanning the gap.

The V and J genes are TRBV9 and TRBJ1-6, with TRBD1 matching 9 bases. CDR3 length: 16 amino acids. Germline trimming cut 0 bases from V and 9 bases from J; bases unmatched to any gene: 7. Germline loops: CDR1 SGDLS, CDR2 YYNGEE. The CDR3 loop reads CASSVDPGQGGSPLHF. The CDR3 DNA follows: TGTGCCAGCAGCGTAGACCCGGGACAGGGCGGTTCACCCCTCCACTTT.

The J gene is TRBJ2-1, the V gene TRBV16; D perhaps matches TRBD2 (5 bases). Germline CDR1 KGHSY, CDR2 FQNENV. V was trimmed by 4 bases and J by 0 bases, leaving 16 bases between them. This CDR3 spans 17 amino acids. CDR3 bases: TGTGCCAGCAGCCCCTCACCAGCGGATCTCTCCTACAATGAGCAGTTCTTC. Its translation is CASSPSPADLSYNEQFF.

The gene calls are TRBV11-2 and TRBJ2-1; unclear D gene. CDR1 and CDR2 from the germline V gene are SGHAT and FQNNGV. There are 14 residues in the CDR3. Trimming cost V 1 base and J 15 bases, with 19 bases left between them. In DNA, the CDR3 is TGTGCCAGCAGCTTAGCTCCGCAGACATACGCCCGGTTCTTC. It yields the protein CASSLAPQTYARFF.

The chain uses TRBV10-3 and TRBJ1-3, with D perhaps matching TRBD1 (6 bases). The germline CDR1 and CDR2 sequences are ENHRY and SYGVKD. V shed 0 bases and J shed 0 bases, with 9 bases lying between them. The CDR3 has 16 residues. CDR3 DNA: TGTGCCATCAGTGAGTCGGGGACAAGCTCTGGAAACACCATATATTTT. This codes for CAISESGTSSGNTIYF.

The chain employs TRBV5-1 and TRBJ2-7; D remains unclear. The CDR3 covers 14 residues. The germline V gene encodes CDR1 SGHRS and CDR2 YFSETQ. V dropped 4 bases and J dropped 5 bases, with 16 bases sitting between them. The CDR3 bases are TGCGCCAGCAGCCCTGGTTTTGGGCAGGACGAGCAGTACTTC. Protein product: CASSPGFGQDEQYF.

The V gene is TRBV11-2, the J gene TRBJ2-5, with 15 bases identical to TRBD2. Germline CDR1 reads SGHAT; CDR2 reads FQNNGV. V shed 5 bases, J shed 5 bases, and the junction held 6 bases outside the gene matches. This CDR3 has 16 residues. CDR3 sequence: CASSGLAGGPRETQYF. The CDR3 nucleotides read TGTGCCAGCAGCGGACTAGCGGGAGGGCCGAGGGAGACCCAGTACTTC.

The rearrangement uses TRBV7-3 and TRBJ1-3; perhaps TRBD1 as D (5 bases). Germline V gene lookup returns CDR1 SGHTA and CDR2 FQGTGA. Trimming shortened V by 3 bases and J by 0 bases, and 9 bases separated the two germline ends. The CDR3 runs 15 residues. Here the CDR3 DNA reads TGTGCCAGCAGCTTGAGCGGGGCCTCTGGAAACACCATATATTTT. Amino acid sequence: CASSLSGASGNTIYF.

This chain links TRBV15 with TRBJ1-6; 7 nucleotides agree with TRBD1. The junction had 3 bases not matched to a gene; V was cut back by 3 bases and J by 4 bases. The CDR3 runs 15 residues. Germline V gene sequence: CDR1 LNHNV, CDR2 YYDKDF (reference sequence). CDR3 nucleotides: TGTGCCACCAGCAGGGGACAGCAGTATAATTCACCCCTCCACTTT. It specifies CATSRGQQYNSPLHF.

The gene calls are TRBV28 and TRBJ2-5; 9 bases agree with TRBD1. Germline V lookup: CDR1 MDHEN, CDR2 SYDVKM. CDR3 size: 15 residues. Germline trimming cut 6 bases from V and 5 bases from J; bases unmatched to any gene: 10. This CDR3 reads CASSPGGTGSETQYF. The CDR3 DNA follows: TGTGCCAGCAGCCCCGGGGGGACAGGGAGCGAGACCCAGTACTTC.

This sequence joins TRBV5-6 and TRBJ1-6; D remains unclear. V lost 4 bases to trimming and J lost 11 bases, with 10 bases between them. This CDR3 region has 12 residues. Germline CDR1 is SGHDT and CDR2 is YYEEEE. DNA of the CDR3: TGTGCCAGCAGCCTACAGACAACACCCCTCCACTTT. Protein sequence: CASSLQTTPLHF.

V usage is TRBV4-3 and J usage is TRBJ2-3; 9 bases line up with TRBD2. The J segment lost 4 bases and the V segment lost 0 bases, leaving 11 bases of the junction unmatched. The CDR3 is made up of 18 amino acids. Germline V gene data show CDR1 as LGHNA and CDR2 as YSLEER. The CDR3, as DNA: TGCGCCAGCAGCCAAGAAGGCCGCGGCGGGAGGGCCCCAGATACGCAGTATTTT. It codes for CASSQEGRGGRAPDTQYF.

The chain carries TRBV6-6 and TRBJ2-3, with 10 bases aligning to TRBD2. Germline CDR1 MNHNY, CDR2 SVGAGI (reference sequence). Trimming removed 5 bases from V and 1 base from J; junction bases left unmatched: 3. This CDR3 contains 15 residues. The chain's CDR3 is CASSAGTSGTDTQYF. Here the CDR3 DNA reads TGTGCCAGCAGTGCAGGGACTAGCGGCACAGATACGCAGTATTTT.

The chain carries TRBV6-2 or TRBV6-3 and TRBJ1-1; TRBD1 is a possible D gene (5 bases). V dropped 5 bases and J dropped 0 bases, with 13 bases sitting between them. The length of the CDR3 is 15 residues. Looked up from germline, CDR1 is MNHEY and CDR2 is SVGEGT. This CDR3 reads CASSPLQVMNTEAFF. The CDR3 region has the DNA TGTGCCAGCAGTCCCTTACAGGTAATGAACACTGAAGCTTTCTTT.

J is TRBJ2-5 and V is TRBV7-9, with no clear D. The V end lost 4 bases, the J end lost 5 bases, and 14 bases lay between the germline ends. The CDR3 is made up of 14 amino acids. CDR1 and CDR2 from the germline V gene are SEHNR and FQNEAQ (reference sequence). The CDR3 protein is CASSSPRPGETQYF. The CDR3 region has the DNA TGTGCCAGCAGCTCCCCTAGACCGGGTGAGACCCAGTACTTC.

The CDR3 region has the DNA TGCGCCAGCAGCTCCGGGACTAGCGCGGAGAGCAACGAGCAGTACTTC. Amino acid sequence: CASSSGTSAESNEQYF. The rearrangement links TRBV5-1 to TRBJ2-7; 10 bases fit TRBD2. CDR3 length equals 16 residues. Losses at the gene ends were 3 bases for V and 5 bases for J; bases not matched to a gene: 11. Germline lookup yields CDR1 SGHRS and CDR2 YFSETQ.

The chain uses TRBV28 and TRBJ1-5; TRBD1 is a possible D gene (5 bases). V lost 3 bases to trimming and J lost 6 bases, with 12 bases between them. CDR3 size: 14 residues. Germline CDR1 reads MDHEN; CDR2 reads SYDVKM. In DNA form, the CDR3 reads TGTGCCAGCAGTTTTATGGACAAGGTTCAGCCCCAGCATTTT. It encodes CASSFMDKVQPQHF.